This TCR beta chain was recovered during a study of CD4 T cell repertoires in COVID-19. Findings and limits, study-wide: Some SARS-CoV-2 clonotypes, between about 6.5 and 25%, recurred in SARS-CoV and/or HKU1 cultures.

As concerns this clone: Its antigen remains unidentified.

Using immunoSEQ multiplex PCR, the repertoire was profiled, and TCRdb retains in-frame clones only, with some absent. The sample has 65,000 to 95,000 clones; around 82% are singletons. The CDR3 is 16 residues long. Germline CDR1 and CDR2: LNHDA and SQIVND (reference sequence). Trimming pared 9 bases from V and 2 bases from J, leaving 17 bases between. Sequencing used CD4+ T cells from peripheral blood, obtained after recovery from COVID-19. The receptor comes from a human donor who had COVID-19. This rearrangement joins TRBV19 to TRBJ2-6; possible D gene TRBD2, 5 bases. The CDR3 bases are TGTGCCAGCTACACGTCAACGGGAACTGGGGCCAACGTCCTGACTTTC. This sequence encodes CASYTSTGTGANVLTF.